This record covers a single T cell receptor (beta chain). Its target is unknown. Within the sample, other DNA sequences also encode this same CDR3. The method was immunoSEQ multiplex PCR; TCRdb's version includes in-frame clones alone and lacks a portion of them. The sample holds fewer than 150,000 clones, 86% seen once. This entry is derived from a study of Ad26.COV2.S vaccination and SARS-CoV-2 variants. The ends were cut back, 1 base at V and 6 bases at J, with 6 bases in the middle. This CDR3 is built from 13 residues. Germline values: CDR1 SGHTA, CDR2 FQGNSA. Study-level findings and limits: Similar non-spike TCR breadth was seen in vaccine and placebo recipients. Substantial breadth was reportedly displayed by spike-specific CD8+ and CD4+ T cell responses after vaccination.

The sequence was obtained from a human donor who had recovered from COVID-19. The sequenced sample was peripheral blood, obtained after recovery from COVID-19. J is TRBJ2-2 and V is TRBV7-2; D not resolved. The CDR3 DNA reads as TGTGCCAGCAGCTTAGAAGGAGCCGGGGAGCTGTTTTTT. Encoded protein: CASSLEGAGELFF. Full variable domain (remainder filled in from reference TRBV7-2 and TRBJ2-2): GAGVSQSPSNKVTEKGKDVELRCDPISGHTALYWYRQSLGQGLEFLIYFQGNSAPDKSGLPSDRFSAERTGGSVSTLTIQRTQQEDSAVYLCASSLEGAGELFFGEGSRLTVL.